The present T cell receptor (beta chain) was sequenced within a study of identical twins. This clonotype has more than one count but fewer than ten. Its antigen is undetermined. One entry per CDR3 protein, called by TCRdb with MiXCR from the 5' RACE reads. The sample carries about 690,000 distinct CDR3 sequences, approximately 21% recorded once. The CDR3 is 15 amino acids. The germline V gene encodes CDR1 SGHTA and CDR2 FQGNSA. V lost 8 bases, J lost 7 bases, and 11 bases stayed unmatched. Study observations and caveats: One should note that invariant MAIT and iNKT cells could partly confound zero-insertion analyses.

These data were likewise used in another study, on T cells expressing NK-cell markers. According to that study: Sorted CD3+CD56-NKG2C+, CD3+CD56+NKG2C- and CD3+CD56+NKG2C+ T cells were the source of the TCR beta repertoires. Of eight sequenced donors, seven were HCMV-seropositive and one HCMV-seronegative. What restricted sorting to alpha-beta TCR T cells in several experiments was an anti-gamma-delta TCR antibody.

This receptor was identified in a woman younger than 30 in good health. The specimen sequenced was PBMCs. The rearrangement joins TRBV7-2 to TRBJ2-1; 10 bases are shared with TRBD2. CDR3: CASLPRASGSNEQFF. CDR3 nucleotides: TGTGCCAGCCTCCCGAGGGCTAGCGGGAGTAATGAGCAGTTCTTC.